This T cell receptor beta chain was obtained from a study of blood T cell repertoires in COVID-19. Study information: COVID-19 samples from acute and convalescent phases originated in the United States, Italy and Spain. T cells, B-cell-depleted T cells, or PBMCs supplied cDNA or gDNA.

Original data processing: Cell counts per sample came from amplifying reference gene primers. Clones were read by immunoSEQ multiplex PCR, and TCRdb kept only the in-frame ones, dropping some. The V and J calls and clone size are taken from that table; D and trimming were inferred from the DNA. The sample has about 88,000 clones, roughly nine tenths seen once. In germline, CDR1 is SGDLS, CDR2 YYNGEE. The CDR3 contains 15 residues. Trimming cost V 0 bases and J 6 bases, with 13 bases left between them. The sequenced sample was peripheral blood. The sequence was obtained from a man aged 55 to 70 with acute or convalescent COVID-19. The chain has TRBV9 and TRBJ1-3; a weak D match, TRBD1 (5 bases). Here the CDR3 reads CASSVDGRVENTIYF. The CDR3 bases are TGTGCCAGCAGCGTAGACGGCAGGGTGGAAAACACCATATATTTT. The full variable domain, its missing parts supplied by reference TRBV9 and TRBJ1-3, is DSGVTQTPKHLITATGQRVTLRCSPRSGDLSVYWYQQSLDQGLQFLIQYYNGEERAKGNILERFSAQQFPDLHSELNLSSLELGDSALYFCASSVDGRVENTIYFGEGSWLTVV.